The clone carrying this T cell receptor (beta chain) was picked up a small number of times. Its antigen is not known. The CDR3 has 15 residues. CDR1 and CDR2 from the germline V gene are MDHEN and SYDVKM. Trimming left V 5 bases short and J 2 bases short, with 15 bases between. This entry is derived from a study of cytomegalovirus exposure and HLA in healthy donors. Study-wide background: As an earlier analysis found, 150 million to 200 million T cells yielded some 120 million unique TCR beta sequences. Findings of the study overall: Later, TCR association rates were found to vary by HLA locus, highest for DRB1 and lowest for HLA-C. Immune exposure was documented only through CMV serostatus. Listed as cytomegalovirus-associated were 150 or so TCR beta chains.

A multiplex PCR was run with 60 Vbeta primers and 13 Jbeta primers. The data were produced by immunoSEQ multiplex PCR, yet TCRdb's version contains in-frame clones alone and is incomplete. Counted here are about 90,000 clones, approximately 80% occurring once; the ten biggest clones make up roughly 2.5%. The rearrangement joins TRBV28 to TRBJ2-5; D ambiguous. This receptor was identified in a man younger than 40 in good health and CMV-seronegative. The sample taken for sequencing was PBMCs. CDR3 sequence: CASSVPGAEQETQYF. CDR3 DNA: TGTGCCAGCAGTGTCCCCGGAGCTGAACAAGAGACCCAGTACTTC. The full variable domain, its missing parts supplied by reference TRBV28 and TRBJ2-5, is DVKVTQSSRYLVKRTGEKVFLECVQDMDHENMFWYRQDPGLGLRLIYFSYDVKMKEKGDIPEGYSVSREKKERFSLILESASTNQTSMYLCASSVPGAEQETQYFGPGTRLLVL.